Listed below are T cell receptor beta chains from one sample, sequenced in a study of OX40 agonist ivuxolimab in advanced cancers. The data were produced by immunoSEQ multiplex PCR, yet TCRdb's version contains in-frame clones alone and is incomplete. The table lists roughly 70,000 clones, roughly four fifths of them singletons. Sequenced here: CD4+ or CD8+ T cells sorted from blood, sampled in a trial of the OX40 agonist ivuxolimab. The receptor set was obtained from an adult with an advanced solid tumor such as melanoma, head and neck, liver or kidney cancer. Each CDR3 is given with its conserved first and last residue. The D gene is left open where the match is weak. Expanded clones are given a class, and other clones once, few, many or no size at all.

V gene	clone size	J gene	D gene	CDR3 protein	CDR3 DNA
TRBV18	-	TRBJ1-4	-	CASSPDEKLFF	TGTGCCAGCTCACCCGACGAAAAACTGTTTTTT
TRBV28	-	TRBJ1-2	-	CASSLGLENYGYTF	TGTGCCAGCAGTTTGGGTTTGGAAAACTATGGCTACACCTTC
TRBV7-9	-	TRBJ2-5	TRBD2	CASSFGLVGGETQYF	TGTGCCAGCAGCTTTGGACTAGTTGGGGGGGAGACCCAGTACTTC
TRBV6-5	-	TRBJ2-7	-	CASSYSGRMSYEQYF	TGTGCCAGCAGTTACTCAGGACGGATGTCCTACGAGCAGTACTTC
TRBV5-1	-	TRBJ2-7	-	CASSLIQGYEQYF	TGCGCCAGCAGCTTAATACAGGGATACGAGCAGTACTTC
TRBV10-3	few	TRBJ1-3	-	CAITSSGNTIYF	TGTGCCATCACAAGCTCTGGAAACACCATATATTTT
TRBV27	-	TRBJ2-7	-	CASSFILMWGLRGSGLNYEQYF	TGTGCCAGCAGTTTCATTTTAATGTGGGGACTGAGGGGATCTGGACTGAACTACGAGCAGTACTTC
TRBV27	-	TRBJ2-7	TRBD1	CASSLQDRAKEQYF	TGTGCCAGCAGTTTACAGGACAGGGCGAAGGAGCAGTACTTC
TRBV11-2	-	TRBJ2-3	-	CASSTTWDPTDTQYF	TGTGCCAGCAGCACAACCTGGGACCCCACAGATACGCAGTATTTT
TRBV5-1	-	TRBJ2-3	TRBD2	CASSLSGGPGTDTQYF	TGCGCCAGCAGCTTGTCGGGGGGACCTGGCACAGATACGCAGTATTTT
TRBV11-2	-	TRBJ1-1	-	CASSLEFGAKNTEAFF	TGTGCCAGCAGCTTAGAATTCGGCGCGAAGAACACTGAAGCTTTCTTT
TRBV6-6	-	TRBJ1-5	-	CASSYRGRAGDQPQHF	TGTGCCAGCAGTTACCGCGGGAGGGCGGGTGATCAGCCCCAGCATTTT
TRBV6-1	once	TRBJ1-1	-	CASSDTWQGPEAFF	TGTGCCAGCAGTGATACCTGGCAGGGCCCTGAAGCTTTCTTT
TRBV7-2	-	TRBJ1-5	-	CASSLDIQPQHF	TGTGCCAGCAGCTTAGATATCCAGCCCCAGCATTTT
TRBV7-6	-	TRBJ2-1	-	CASSLGEYGEQFF	TGTGCCAGCAGCTTAGGAGAATACGGTGAGCAGTTCTTC
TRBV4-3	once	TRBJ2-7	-	CASSQALRGYEQYF	TGCGCCAGCAGCCAAGCCCTAAGAGGTTACGAGCAGTACTTC
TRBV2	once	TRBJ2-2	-	CASSRNTGELFF	TGTGCCAGCAGTCGTAACACCGGGGAGCTGTTTTTT
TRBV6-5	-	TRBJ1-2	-	CASSYSRGAVGYGYTF	TGTGCCAGCAGTTACTCGCGGGGGGCGGTAGGGTATGGCTACACCTTC
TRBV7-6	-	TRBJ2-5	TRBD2	CASSLSGGETQYF	TGTGCCAGCAGCTTATCGGGGGGGGAGACCCAGTACTTC
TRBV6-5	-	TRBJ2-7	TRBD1	CASSQQGSSSYEQYF	TGTGCCAGCAGCCAACAGGGGAGCTCTTCCTACGAGCAGTACTTC
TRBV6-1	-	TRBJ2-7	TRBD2	CASSESGVRSYEQYF	TGTGCCAGCAGTGAAAGCGGGGTGAGGTCCTACGAGCAGTACTTC
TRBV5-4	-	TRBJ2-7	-	CASSSIGASEQYF	TGTGCCAGCAGCTCCATAGGGGCGTCCGAGCAGTACTTC
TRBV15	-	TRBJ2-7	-	CATSRDKTYEQYF	TGTGCCACCAGCAGAGATAAGACCTACGAGCAGTACTTC
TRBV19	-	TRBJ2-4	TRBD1	CASSRQGAAKNIQYF	TGTGCCAGTAGTAGACAGGGGGCGGCCAAAAACATTCAGTACTTC
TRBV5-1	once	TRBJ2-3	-	CASATDPGADTQYF	TGCGCCAGCGCTACCGATCCCGGGGCAGATACGCAGTATTTT
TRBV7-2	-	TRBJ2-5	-	CASSPSQGGSETQYF	TGTGCCAGCAGCCCATCCCAGGGTGGGTCGGAGACCCAGTACTTC
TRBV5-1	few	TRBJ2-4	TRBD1	CASSGQGQNIQYF	TGCGCCAGCAGTGGACAGGGTCAAAACATTCAGTACTTC
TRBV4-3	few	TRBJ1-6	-	CASSQESGFSPLHF	TGCGCCAGCAGCCAAGAATCGGGATTTTCACCCCTCCACTTT
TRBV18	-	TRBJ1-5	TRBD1	CASSAGGIGDQPQHF	TGTGCCAGCTCAGCAGGGGGCATCGGGGATCAGCCCCAGCATTTT
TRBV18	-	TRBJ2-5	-	CASSPLETQYF	TGTGCCAGCTCACCACTAGAGACCCAGTACTTC
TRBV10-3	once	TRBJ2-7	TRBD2	CAIRARGASGAISYEQYF	TGTGCCATCAGAGCCCGCGGGGCTAGCGGGGCCATCTCCTACGAGCAGTACTTC
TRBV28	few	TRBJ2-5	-	CASSLSPFHLGGSEGETQYF	TGTGCCAGCAGTTTATCGCCTTTTCATTTGGGGGGAAGTGAAGGAGAGACCCAGTACTTC
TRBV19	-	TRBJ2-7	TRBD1	CAIPGQVTCEQYF	TGTGCCATCCCGGGACAGGTGACGTGCGAGCAGTACTTC
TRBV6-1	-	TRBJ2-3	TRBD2	CASSEAAGEDTQYF	TGTGCCAGCAGTGAAGCGGCGGGGGAGGATACGCAGTATTTT
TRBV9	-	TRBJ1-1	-	CASSVAAALNTEAFF	TGTGCCAGCAGCGTAGCGGCAGCCCTGAACACTGAAGCTTTCTTT
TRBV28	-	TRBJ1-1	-	CASGPYRDGTEAFF	TGTGCCAGCGGACCGTACAGGGATGGGACTGAAGCTTTCTTT
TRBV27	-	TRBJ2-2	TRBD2	CASSLPGGGTGELFF	TGTGCCAGCAGCCTGCCGGGGGGAGGGACCGGGGAGCTGTTTTTT
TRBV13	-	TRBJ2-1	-	CASSLDQGGANEQFF	TGTGCCAGCAGCTTAGATCAGGGTGGGGCCAATGAGCAGTTCTTC
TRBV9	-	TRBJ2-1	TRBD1	CASSVGQGSYNEQFF	TGTGCCAGCAGCGTAGGACAGGGCTCCTACAATGAGCAGTTCTTC